The present entry profiles one T cell receptor beta chain with its context. As yet, its antigen is unknown. 13 Jbeta primers and 60 Vbeta primers were used for the PCR. Using immunoSEQ multiplex PCR, the repertoire was profiled, and TCRdb retains in-frame clones only, with some absent. The sample carries fewer than 120,000 clones, 76% recorded once. Looked up from germline, CDR1 is LGHNA and CDR2 is YSLEER. The CDR3 has 15 residues. Trimming at V came to 1 base and at J to 5 bases, leaving 3 bases not matched to a gene. These data originate in a study of cytomegalovirus exposure and HLA in healthy donors. Whole-study results and caveats: A later analysis revealed that TCR association rates differed between HLA loci, peaking at DRB1 and bottoming out at HLA-C. In a later analysis, TCR beta V- and J-gene trimming was associated with a missense DCLRE1C variant.

The sequenced material came from PBMCs. The J gene is TRBJ1-4, the V gene TRBV4-3; 8 bases align to TRBD1. The TCR comes from a man aged 25-45 years in good health and CMV-seropositive. The CDR3 DNA follows: TGCGCCAGCAGCCAAGTTCAGGGGGCCAATGAAAAACTGTTTTTT. Translating gives CASSQVQGANEKLFF.